This T cell receptor beta chain derives from a study of CD8+CD57+ T cells in acquired aplastic anemia. Across the whole study: Sorting CD4+ and CD8+ cells gave DNA averaging about 2.9 ug. Some 9.9 million reads, on average, were obtained for CD4+ cells from healthy donors.

Study-wide results and limits: The study found no significant CD8+ Simpson's diversity difference between patients and controls. There were roughly 30 CD8+ CDR3 sequences that occurred in both patients and controls.

This clonotype was observed at least ten times. Its target is not known. Genomic DNA, the template, was used for profiling of the TCR beta VDJ and CDR3. A single record per CDR3 protein comes from TCRdb applying MiXCR to the reads. The table includes about 190,000 distinct CDR3 sequences, roughly half detected once. With 0 bases clipped from V and 2 bases from J, the junction kept 4 bases outside the gene matches. The CDR3 extends over 15 amino acids. Germline CDR1 is LGHNA and CDR2 is YSLEER. V usage is TRBV4-3 and J usage is TRBJ2-7; 7 nucleotides line up with TRBD2. This TCR came from a human donor in good health, serving as a control. The source material was sorted CD4+, CD8+, or CD8+CD57+ T cells (not recorded which) from PBMCs. CDR3 sequence (DNA): TGCGCCAGCAGCCAAGAACAGAGCGGGGCCTACGAGCAGTACTTC. Its protein is CASSQEQSGAYEQYF.